This T cell receptor beta chain was captured in a study of blood T cells in healthy people across ages. Next came a second PCR, run for about 7 to 12 cycles, which used a sample-barcoded 5' primer along with a J-beta primer mix. TCRdb ran MiXCR on the 5' RACE reads and lists one entry per CDR3 protein. The data show roughly 560,000 distinct CDR3 sequences, about 25% seen once. This clonotype turned up a few times. Collection of around 10 milliliters of peripheral blood was performed for each donor. Germline values: CDR1 DFQATT, CDR2 SNEGSKA (reference sequence). The CDR3 consists of 14 residues. Trimming cost V 6 bases and J 4 bases; bases outside gene matches: 2. The data also belong to a second study, concerning T cells of mothers and their children. From that second work: Samples were obtained from a few healthy Caucasian mothers and their six children. cDNA was made from all extracted RNA, around 1.5 ug per 15 ul. In both related and unrelated pairs, TCR recombination output is shaped similarly by thymic selection.

Sequencing used blood. V is TRBV20-1 and J is TRBJ2-5, with 16 positions matching TRBD2. The receptor comes from a boy aged 5-17 years in good health. The CDR3 sequence is CSAGLAGGGETQYF. The CDR3, as DNA: TGCAGTGCGGGACTAGCGGGAGGGGGAGAGACCCAGTACTTC.